This TCR beta chain appears in the sequencing data of a study of naive and memory T cell subsets. Findings and limits, study-wide: No ground truth validated the naive and memory repertoire findings. In CD4 and CD8 cells, diversity dropped from naive through EMRA.

Many counts were recorded for this clonotype. No antigen is known for it. Both TRBC1 and TRBC2 were covered by a beta constant-region primer of two equimolar oligonucleotides. Ligated cDNA was amplified by four rounds of PCR with nested alpha and beta constant-region primers and SP2. TCRdb called the UMI-ligation and nested PCR reads again in MiXCR, with one record for every CDR3 protein. This sample has 8,500 to 10,000 distinct CDR3 sequences; around 5.4% occur once, and the top ten carry 50% to 70%. The CDR3 length is 18 residues. Germline V lookup: CDR1 LGHNA, CDR2 YNFKEQ. The ends were cut back, 1 base at V and 3 bases at J, with 20 bases in the middle.

The sample consisted of CD4+ TEMRA cells from blood. Stated subset: effector memory re-expressing CD45RA, CD45RA+ CD27-. The chain has TRBV4-2 and TRBJ2-3; maybe TRBD2 (5 bases). This receptor was obtained from a human donor in good health. The DNA for the CDR3 is TGTGCCAGCAGCCAAGGGATGAGAGGGCCAGAGAGTACAGATACGCAGTATTTT. Translating gives CASSQGMRGPESTDTQYF.